These 18 T cell receptor beta chains originate from one sample sequenced in a study of control samples from healthy donors and cancer patients. Here immunoSEQ multiplex PCR was the method, and the copy in TCRdb shows in-frame clones only, minus some. The table lists 130,000 or so clones, around 92% of them singletons. Sequencing used PBMCs. These TCRs come from a man between 50 and 59 years old with head and neck cancer.

This rearrangement joins TRBV2 to TRBJ2-7; D might be TRBD2 (6 bases). CDR1 and CDR2 (germline): SNHLY, FYNNEI. CDR3 length equals 12 residues. Trimming stripped 10 bases from V and 2 bases from J, with 12 bases between. This CDR3 is CATGRDTYEQYF. DNA for the CDR3: TGTGCCACCGGGCGGGATACCTACGAGCAGTACTTC.

The J gene is TRBJ1-1, the V gene TRBV27, with 8 bases matching TRBD1. The CDR3 loop spans 16 amino acids. Trimming removed 6 bases from V and 5 bases from J; junction bases left unmatched: 14. Germline CDR1 is MNHEY and CDR2 is SMNVEV (reference sequence). The CDR3 spells CASRLAGGWGRTEAFF. For the CDR3, the DNA is TGTGCCAGCAGATTAGCAGGGGGCTGGGGGCGTACTGAAGCTTTCTTT.

The CDR3 bases are TGCGCCAGCAGGCTGGACAAGAACACTGAAGCTTTCTTT. Amino acids: CASRLDKNTEAFF. This chain uses TRBV10-2 with TRBJ1-1; the D gene is possibly TRBD1 (5 bases). The CDR3 contains 13 residues. Trimming cost V 6 bases and J 1 base, with 9 bases left between them. Looked up from germline, CDR1 is WSHSY and CDR2 is SAAADI.

This clone was seen more than once but under ten times. V usage is TRBV12-3 or TRBV12-4 and J usage is TRBJ2-5; no clear D. The CDR3 has 11 residues. V dropped 6 bases and J dropped 2 bases, with 4 bases sitting between them. The CDR3 protein is CASSLQETQYF. The CDR3 region has the DNA TGTGCCAGCAGCCTACAAGAGACCCAGTACTTC.

The chain combines TRBV10-2 with TRBJ2-1; D uncertain. Germline assignment: CDR1 WSHSY and CDR2 SAAADI. This CDR3 contains 12 residues. Trimming removed 7 bases at V and 4 bases at J, with 8 bases between. The DNA for the CDR3 is TGCGCCAGCACACAAGGTTACAATGAGCAGTTCTTC. Its protein is CASTQGYNEQFF.

The genes are TRBV20-1 and TRBJ1-1; tentatively, D is TRBD1 (5 bases). Between the trimmed V and J ends, which lost 5 bases and 8 bases, there was a span of 12 bases. Germline V CDR1 and CDR2: DFQATT, SNEGSKA (reference sequence). The CDR3 has 11 amino acids. The CDR3 protein is CSADPSGEAFF. The CDR3, as DNA: TGCAGTGCTGACCCTTCAGGGGAAGCTTTCTTT.

About this clone: Different DNA sequences within this sample yield the same CDR3. The gene calls are TRBV29-1 and TRBJ2-2, with 10 bases matching TRBD1. This CDR3 comprises 15 residues. Trimming took 5 bases from V and 8 from J; bases not matched to a gene: 11. In germline, CDR1 is SQVTM, CDR2 ANQGSEA. The CDR3 region is CSVKKWTGGRGELFF. CDR3 DNA sequence: TGCAGCGTTAAGAAGTGGACAGGGGGTCGGGGGGAGCTGTTTTTT.

This clone appeared a single time. The rearrangement links TRBV9 to TRBJ2-2, with D unclear. CDR3 length equals 13 residues. The germline gives CDR1 SGDLS, CDR2 YYNGEE. Trimming left V 2 bases short and J 6 bases short, with 8 bases between. CDR3 residues: CASSVSGPGELFF. The CDR3 DNA sequence: TGTGCCAGCAGCGTCTCTGGGCCCGGGGAGCTGTTTTTT.

CDR3 sequence reads: CASKVSTEAFF. The CDR3 region has the DNA TGTGCCAGCAAAGTTTCCACTGAAGCTTTCTTT. The V and J genes are TRBV12-3 or TRBV12-4 and TRBJ1-1, with no clear D. The CDR3 runs 11 residues. Trimming removed 7 bases from V and 4 bases from J, with 7 bases in between.

The rearrangement uses TRBV28 and TRBJ1-2; D is perhaps TRBD1 (5 bases). The germline V and J ends were trimmed by 8 bases and 7 bases, with 17 bases remaining between them. The CDR3 runs 13 residues. Germline V gene sequence: CDR1 MDHEN, CDR2 SYDVKM. The CDR3 nucleotides are TGTGCCAGCGGTCGTGGGGGGGTTGTTGGCTACACCTTC. This codes for CASGRGGVVGYTF.

The chain has TRBV7-9 and TRBJ1-6; a weak D match, TRBD1 (5 bases). V lost 5 bases and J lost 10, with 21 bases in between. Germline CDR1 reads SEHNR; CDR2 reads FQNEAQ (reference sequence). The CDR3 sequence is 16 residues long. CDR3 sequence (DNA): TGTGCCAGCAGCCTACAATGGGGGGGGAGGATCTCACCCCTCCACTTT. It specifies CASSLQWGGRISPLHF.

The gene calls are TRBV2 and TRBJ1-2; unclear D gene. V lost 2 bases to trimming and J lost 3 bases, with 7 bases between them. CDR1 is SNHLY and CDR2 is FYNNEI in the germline V gene. This CDR3 has 13 amino acids. In DNA, the CDR3 is TGTGCCAGCAGTGAACTGGGCCACTATGGCTACACCTTC. As protein: CASSELGHYGYTF.

As for this clone: This specimen includes other DNA sequences encoding the same CDR3. The chain has TRBV5-1 and TRBJ1-2; D is undetermined. The CDR3 spans 12 residues. The germline V gene has CDR1 SGHRS and CDR2 YFSETQ. Deletions cut 4 bases from V and 4 bases from J, with 8 bases between. The CDR3: CASSPDGYGYTF. For the CDR3, the DNA is TGCGCCAGCAGCCCTGACGGCTATGGCTACACCTTC.

This clone appeared once. V is TRBV3-1 (or the pseudogene TRBV3-2) and J is TRBJ2-2; D unclear. The CDR3 has 16 amino acids. From germline, CDR1 is LGHDT and CDR2 YNNKEL (reference sequence). The V and J ends lost 4 bases and 4 bases respectively, with 16 bases between them. CDR3 region: CASSPYRPGFTGELFF. CDR3 DNA: TGTGCCAGCAGCCCCTATAGGCCCGGCTTCACCGGGGAGCTGTTTTTT.

The rearrangement uses TRBV3-1 (or the pseudogene TRBV3-2) and TRBJ1-3; possible D gene TRBD1, 6 bases. CDR3 length equals 15 residues. Germline V lookup: CDR1 LGHDT, CDR2 YNNKEL (reference sequence). V lost 7 bases and J 4 bases, leaving 17 bases between the germline ends. CDR3 in amino acids: CASTSRGAAGNTIYF. CDR3 sequence (DNA): TGTGCCAGCACAAGTAGGGGGGCGGCCGGAAACACCATATATTTT.

This chain uses TRBV18 with TRBJ2-7; D possibly corresponds to TRBD1 (5 bases). CDR1 and CDR2 (germline): KGHSH, LQKENI. V lost 5 bases to trimming and J lost 3 bases, with 17 bases between them. The CDR3 contains 15 residues. The CDR3, as DNA: TGTGCCAGCTCATTTCAGGGTATTAGAGACTACGAGCAGTACTTC. Translating it yields CASSFQGIRDYEQYF.

Regarding this clone: One junction end does not reproduce the germline sequence, and a read error may be involved. The chain uses TRBV7-3 and TRBJ2-1; TRBD2 is a possible D gene (5 bases). CDR1 is SGHTA and CDR2 is FQGTGA in the germline V gene. The CDR3 totals 13 residues. This CDR3 reads CASSPLLLSGLIF. The CDR3 nucleotides are TGTGCCAGCAGCCCCCTTCTCTTGTCGGGGTTAATCTTC.

This chain links TRBV9 with TRBJ2-1, with TRBD1 identical over 9 bases. This CDR3 has 16 residues. Losses at the gene ends were 0 bases for V and 7 bases for J; bases not matched to a gene: 8. Germline CDR1 reads SGDLS; CDR2 reads YYNGEE. This CDR3 is CASSVAGMTGGNEQFF. CDR3 DNA: TGTGCCAGCAGCGTAGCAGGAATGACAGGGGGTAATGAGCAGTTCTTC.